These T cell receptor beta chains were read from a single sample in a study of T-cell reconstitution after alpha-beta-depleted transplantation in children. TCRdb called the PCR reads again in MiXCR, with one record for every CDR3 protein. The repertoire holds more than 500,000 distinct CDR3 sequences, with about an eighth as singletons. Sequenced material: PBMCs, mostly from graft donor cells, taken 180 days after TCRalphabeta/CD19-depleted stem cell transplant. The receptors were sampled from a female patient between 2 and 15 years old who had a stem cell transplant for aplastic anemia, so the T cells may come from the graft donor. CDR3s include the opening cysteine and the closing phenylalanine or tryptophan.

V,CDR3
TRBV7-2,CASSLVVGTGVHNEQFF
TRBV28,CASSRLAYNEQFF
TRBV6-5,CASRRLAYNEQFF
TRBV11-2,CASRRITSGRALSSYNEQFF
TRBV12-3/TRBV12-4,CASSYRAGVYEQYF
TRBV12-3/TRBV12-4,CASSLRLALHNEQFF
TRBV29-1,CSVEVQGRDTEAFF
TRBV9,CASSVEASGRGFF
TRBV19,CASSGGSGANVLTF
TRBV6-1,CASSQGFGYEQYF
TRBV12-3/TRBV12-4,CASSPRLAGGTQYF
TRBV6-1,CASKDSPYNEQFF
TRBV4-3,CASSHQWTHTLTGELFF
TRBV7-2,CASSPHHRGDIQYF
TRBV6-6,CTVMGQVNTEAFF
TRBV12-3/TRBV12-4,CASSLGPHYSGANVLTF
TRBV27,CASRDRGKLFF
TRBV16,CASRLHANTQYF
TRBV20-1,CSARNPGAASYNEQFF
TRBV7-3,CASSFQRENTEAFF
TRBV4-3,CASSRQPGQTASPLHF
TRBV2,CARMRQGSDTQYF
TRBV15,CATSRVRTGANVLTF
TRBV3-1,CASSSGHSGTSGSTDTQYF
TRBV7-2,CASSLEGQVYNEQFF
TRBV25-1,CVSKSIRDKYNEQFF
TRBV12-3/TRBV12-4,CASSLERRQFF
TRBV7-9,CASRATGVQTGELFF
TRBV20-1,CSAQGQMNTEAFF
TRBV6-1,CATSAVGTGNTEAFF
TRBV20-1,CSVARDRRTDTQYF
TRBV4-1,CASSQELGEEQYF
TRBV6-5,CASSYLWGGSGAKNIQYF
TRBV28,CASSLPAARQYF
TRBV20-1,CSASRRRGKGNTIYF
TRBV2,CALGGGGNYGYTF
TRBV20-1,CSTNRATENIQYF
TRBV7-2,CASSLLAITGELFF
TRBV28,CASSLRDRGSGELFF
TRBV6-2/TRBV6-3,CASSWILGAQYF
TRBV4-2,CASSQGTVISRGYTF
TRBV28,CASSFLPNLAGPDTQYF